This TCR beta chain was sequenced in a study of blood T cell repertoires in COVID-19. Study-level information: PBMCs, B-cell-depleted T cells, or T cells were the source of the cDNA or gDNA that made up the material.

V dropped 0 bases and J dropped 3 bases, with 10 bases sitting between them. The length of the CDR3 is 15 residues. Germline V gives CDR1 SGHDT, CDR2 YYEEEE. Authors' analysis steps: Amplification of reference gene primers provided the estimated nucleated cell counts. Using immunoSEQ multiplex PCR, the repertoire was profiled, and TCRdb retains in-frame clones only, with some absent. D and trimming come from the DNA, and the V and J calls and clone size come from that table. Of roughly 200,000 clones in the sample, 85% were seen once. Patients at the Seattle site were enrolled during active infection and followed longitudinally.

This sequence originates from a person aged 65 to 79 with COVID-19, enrolled during active disease. The chain has TRBV5-6 and TRBJ1-3; D not certain. Sample: peripheral blood. For the CDR3, the DNA is TGTGCCAGCAGCTTGGGGCAGTACCGTGGAAACACCATATATTTT. Amino acids: CASSLGQYRGNTIYF.